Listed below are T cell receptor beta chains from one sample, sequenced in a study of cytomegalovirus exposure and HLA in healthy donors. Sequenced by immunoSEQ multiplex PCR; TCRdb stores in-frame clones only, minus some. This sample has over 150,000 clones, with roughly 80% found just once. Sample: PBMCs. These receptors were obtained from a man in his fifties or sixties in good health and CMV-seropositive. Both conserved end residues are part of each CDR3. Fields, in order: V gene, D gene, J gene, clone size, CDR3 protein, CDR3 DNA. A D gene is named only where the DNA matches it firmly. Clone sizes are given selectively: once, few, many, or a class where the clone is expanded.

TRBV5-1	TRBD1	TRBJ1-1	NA	CASSLQGTAQNTEAFF	TGCGCCAGCAGCTTGCAGGGGACAGCACAGAACACTGAAGCTTTCTTT
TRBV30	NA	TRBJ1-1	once	CAGTGHRSTEAFF	TGTGCCGGGACTGGGCATCGGTCCACTGAAGCTTTCTTT
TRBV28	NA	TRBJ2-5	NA	CASSFRQITYQETQYF	TGTGCCAGCAGTTTCAGACAGATAACGTACCAAGAGACCCAGTACTTC
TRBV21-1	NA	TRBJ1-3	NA	CASSKSGGRNTIYF	TGTGCCAGCAGCAAAAGCGGGGGCCGGAACACCATATATTTT
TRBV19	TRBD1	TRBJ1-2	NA	CASGPPGQGVNYGYTF	TGTGCCAGTGGGCCTCCGGGACAGGGGGTTAACTATGGCTACACCTTC
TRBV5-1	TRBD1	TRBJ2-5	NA	CASRGTGGEETQYF	TGCGCCAGCAGGGGGACAGGGGGCGAAGAGACCCAGTACTTC
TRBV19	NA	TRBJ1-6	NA	CASSIVGTEVDSPLHF	TGTGCCAGTAGTATAGTCGGGACTGAGGTGGATTCACCCCTCCACTTT
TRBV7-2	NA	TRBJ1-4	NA	CASSLGGYREKLFF	TGTGCCAGCAGCTTAGGAGGGTATCGTGAAAAACTGTTTTTT
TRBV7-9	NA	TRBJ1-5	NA	CASRRSDSNQPQHF	TGTGCCAGCAGAAGATCAGATAGCAATCAGCCCCAGCATTTT
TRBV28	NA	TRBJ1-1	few	CASSQTGYYTEAFF	TGTGCCAGCAGTCAGACAGGATATTACACTGAAGCTTTCTTT
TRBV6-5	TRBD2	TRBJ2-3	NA	CASSGRGGPTDTQYF	TGTGCCAGCAGTGGGCGGGGGGGCCCAACAGATACGCAGTATTTT
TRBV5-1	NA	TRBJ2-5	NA	CASSLAGPRETQYF	TGCGCCAGCAGCTTGGCGGGTCCGAGGGAGACCCAGTACTTC
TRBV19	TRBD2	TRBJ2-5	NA	CASSTAGLAGPDGWQETQYF	TGTGCCAGTAGTACCGCGGGACTAGCGGGACCGGATGGGTGGCAAGAGACCCAGTACTTC
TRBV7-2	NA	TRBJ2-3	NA	CASSLGWLRGADTQYF	TGTGCCAGCAGCTTAGGTTGGCTCCGAGGAGCAGATACGCAGTATTTT
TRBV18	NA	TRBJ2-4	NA	CASSPLQGTENIQYF	TGTGCCAGCTCACCGCTCCAGGGAACGGAAAACATTCAGTACTTC
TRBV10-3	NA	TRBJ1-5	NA	CAISVTSAQPQHF	TGTGCCATCAGTGTTACGAGCGCTCAGCCCCAGCATTTT
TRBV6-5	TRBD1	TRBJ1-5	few	CASSRDRDNQPQHF	TGTGCCAGCAGTAGGGACAGAGACAATCAGCCCCAGCATTTT
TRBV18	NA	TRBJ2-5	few	CASSPRGETQYF	TGTGCCAGCTCACCAAGGGGAGAGACCCAGTACTTC
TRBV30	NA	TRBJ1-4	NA	CAWGRAQNEKLFF	TGTGCCTGGGGCAGGGCGCAGAATGAAAAACTGTTTTTT
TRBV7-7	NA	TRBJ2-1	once	CASSLGGPSLYNNEQFF	TGTGCTAGCAGCTTGGGGGGTCCCTCCCTTTACAACAATGAGCAGTTCTTC
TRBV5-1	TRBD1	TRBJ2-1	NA	CASSWRQGNEQFF	TGCGCCAGCAGCTGGCGACAGGGCAATGAGCAGTTCTTC
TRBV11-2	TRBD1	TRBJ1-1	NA	CASSLELGGNTEAFF	TGTGCCAGCAGCTTAGAGCTAGGGGGCAACACTGAAGCTTTCTTT
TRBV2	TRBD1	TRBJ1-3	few	CASSDLGTAGNTIYF	TGTGCCAGCAGTGATCTTGGGACAGCTGGAAACACCATATATTTT
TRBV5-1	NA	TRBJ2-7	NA	CATPTRRTGNEQYF	TGCGCCACGCCAACGAGGAGAACGGGGAACGAGCAGTACTTC
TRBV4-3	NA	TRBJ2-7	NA	CASSPFLKGEQYF	TGCGCCAGCAGCCCCTTTCTGAAGGGGGAGCAGTACTTC
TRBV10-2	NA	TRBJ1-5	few	CASSESNRDQPQHF	TGCGCCAGCAGTGAGTCGAACAGGGATCAGCCCCAGCATTTT
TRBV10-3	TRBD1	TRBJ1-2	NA	CAISDLGQGALRGYGYTF	TGTGCCATCAGTGATTTAGGACAGGGGGCCCTCCGGGGCTATGGCTACACCTTC
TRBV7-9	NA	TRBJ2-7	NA	CASSFAVYEQYF	TGTGCCAGCAGCTTTGCAGTCTACGAGCAGTACTTC
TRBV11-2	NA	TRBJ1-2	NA	CASSPTGGRIANYGYTF	TGTGCCAGCAGCCCAACCGGGGGGCGGATAGCTAACTATGGCTACACCTTC
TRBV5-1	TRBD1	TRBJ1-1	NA	CASRKGGQGNTEAFF	TGCGCCAGCAGGAAGGGAGGACAGGGAAACACTGAAGCTTTCTTT
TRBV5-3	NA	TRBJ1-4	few	CARSPRTATNEKLFF	TGTGCCAGAAGCCCCCGGACAGCAACTAATGAAAAACTGTTTTTT
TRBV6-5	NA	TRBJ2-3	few	CASSYRGGSPTDTQYF	TGTGCCAGCAGTTACCGAGGCGGCAGCCCCACAGATACGCAGTATTTT
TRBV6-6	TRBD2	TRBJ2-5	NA	CASSLLAAQETQYF	TGTGCCAGCAGTTTACTAGCGGCCCAAGAGACCCAGTACTTC
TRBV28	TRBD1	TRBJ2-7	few	CASTLTAQGDEQYF	TGTGCCAGCACCCTGACAGCCCAGGGGGACGAGCAGTACTTC
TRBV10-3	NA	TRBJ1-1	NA	CAISESPKTGRNTEAFF	TGTGCCATCAGTGAGTCGCCGAAAACAGGGCGGAACACTGAAGCTTTCTTT
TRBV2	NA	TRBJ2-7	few	CASSEAARGSAVDEQYF	TGTGCCAGCAGTGAAGCGGCTCGGGGTTCAGCGGTTGACGAGCAGTACTTC
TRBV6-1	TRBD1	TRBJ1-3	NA	CASSDYRGSGNTIYF	TGTGCCAGCAGTGACTACAGGGGTTCTGGAAACACCATATATTTT
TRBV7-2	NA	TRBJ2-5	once	CASSFGRGNRETQYF	TGTGCCAGCAGCTTCGGGCGGGGTAATAGAGAGACCCAGTACTTC
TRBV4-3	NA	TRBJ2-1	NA	CASSQDRSSYNEQFF	TGCGCCAGCAGCCAAGACAGAAGCTCCTACAATGAGCAGTTCTTC